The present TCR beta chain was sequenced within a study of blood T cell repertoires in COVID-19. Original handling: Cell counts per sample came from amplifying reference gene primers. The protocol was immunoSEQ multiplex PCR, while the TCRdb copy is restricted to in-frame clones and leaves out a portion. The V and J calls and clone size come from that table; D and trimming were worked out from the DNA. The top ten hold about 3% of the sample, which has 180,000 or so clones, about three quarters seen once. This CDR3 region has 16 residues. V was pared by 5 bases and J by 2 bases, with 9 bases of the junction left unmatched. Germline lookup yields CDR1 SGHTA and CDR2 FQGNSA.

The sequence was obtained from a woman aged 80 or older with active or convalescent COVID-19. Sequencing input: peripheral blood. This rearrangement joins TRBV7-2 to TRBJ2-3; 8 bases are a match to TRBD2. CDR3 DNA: TGTGCCAGCAGCCGCCTTCCGGGGGGGCTCACAGATACGCAGTATTTT. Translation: CASSRLPGGLTDTQYF.